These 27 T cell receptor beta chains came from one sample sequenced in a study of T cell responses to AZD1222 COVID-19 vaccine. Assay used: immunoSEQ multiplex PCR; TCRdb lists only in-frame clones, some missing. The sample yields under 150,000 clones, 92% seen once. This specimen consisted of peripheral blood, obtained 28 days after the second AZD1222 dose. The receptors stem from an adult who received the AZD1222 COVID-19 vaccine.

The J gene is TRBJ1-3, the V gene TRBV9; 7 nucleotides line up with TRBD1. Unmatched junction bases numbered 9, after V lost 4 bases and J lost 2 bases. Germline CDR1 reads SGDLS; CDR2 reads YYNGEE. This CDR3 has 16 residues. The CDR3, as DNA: TGTGCCAGCAGCCCCCACTCCACAGGGGCTGGAAACACCATATATTTT. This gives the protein CASSPHSTGAGNTIYF.

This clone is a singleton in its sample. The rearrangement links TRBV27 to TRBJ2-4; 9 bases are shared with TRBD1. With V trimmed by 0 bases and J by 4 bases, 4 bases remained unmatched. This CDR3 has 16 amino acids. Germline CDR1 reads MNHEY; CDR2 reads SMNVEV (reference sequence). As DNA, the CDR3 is TGTGCCAGCAGTTTATCGTTGGGACAGGGTAAAAACATTCAGTACTTC. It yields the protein CASSLSLGQGKNIQYF.

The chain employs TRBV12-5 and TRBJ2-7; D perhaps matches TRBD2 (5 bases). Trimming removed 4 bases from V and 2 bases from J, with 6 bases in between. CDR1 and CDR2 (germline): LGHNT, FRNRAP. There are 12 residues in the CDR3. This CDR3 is CASGSGTYEQYF. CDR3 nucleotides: TGTGCTAGTGGTTCCGGGACCTACGAGCAGTACTTC.

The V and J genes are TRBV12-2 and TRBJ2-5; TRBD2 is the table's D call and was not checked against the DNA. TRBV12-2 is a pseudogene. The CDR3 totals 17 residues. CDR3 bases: TGTGCAAGTCGCTTACCCCCTGGGGAGCGTACGCAAGAGACCCAGTACTTC. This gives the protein CASRLPPGERTQETQYF.

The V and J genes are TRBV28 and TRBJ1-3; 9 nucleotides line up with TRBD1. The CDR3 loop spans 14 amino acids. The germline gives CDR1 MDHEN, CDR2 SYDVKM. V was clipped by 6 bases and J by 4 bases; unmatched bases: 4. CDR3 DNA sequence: TGTGCCAGCAGGGGGGGACAGGGAGGAAACACCATATATTTT. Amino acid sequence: CASRGGQGGNTIYF.

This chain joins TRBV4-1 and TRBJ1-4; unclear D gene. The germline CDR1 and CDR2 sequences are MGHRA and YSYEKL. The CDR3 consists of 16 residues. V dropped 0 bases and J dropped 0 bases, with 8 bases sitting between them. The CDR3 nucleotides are TGCGCCAGCAGCCAAGACAGGTTTCCAACTAATGAAAAACTGTTTTTT. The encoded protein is CASSQDRFPTNEKLFF.

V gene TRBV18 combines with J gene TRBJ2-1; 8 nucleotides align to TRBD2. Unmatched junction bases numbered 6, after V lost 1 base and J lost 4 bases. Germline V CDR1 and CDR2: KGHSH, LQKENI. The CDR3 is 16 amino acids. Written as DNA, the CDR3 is TGTGCCAGCTCACCACAGGGGGTAGCGGGGTACAATGAGCAGTTCTTC. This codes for CASSPQGVAGYNEQFF.

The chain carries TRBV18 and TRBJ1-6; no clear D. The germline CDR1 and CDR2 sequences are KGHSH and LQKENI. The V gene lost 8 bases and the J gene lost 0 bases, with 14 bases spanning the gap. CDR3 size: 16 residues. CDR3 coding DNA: TGTGCCAGCACGGTCTCCGGGAGCTCCTATAATTCACCCCTCCACTTT. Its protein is CASTVSGSSYNSPLHF.

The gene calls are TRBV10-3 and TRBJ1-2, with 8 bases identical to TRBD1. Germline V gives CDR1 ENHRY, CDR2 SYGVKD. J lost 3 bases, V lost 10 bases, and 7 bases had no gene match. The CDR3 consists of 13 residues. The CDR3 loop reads CATFSTGDYGYTF. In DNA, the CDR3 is TGTGCCACCTTCTCGACAGGGGACTATGGCTACACCTTC.

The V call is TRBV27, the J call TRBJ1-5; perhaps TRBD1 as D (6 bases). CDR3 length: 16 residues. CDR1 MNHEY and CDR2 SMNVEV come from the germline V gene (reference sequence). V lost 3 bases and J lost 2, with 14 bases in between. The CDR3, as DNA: TGTGCCAGCAGTTTTCAGGGGAAGGTAGGCAATCAGCCCCAGCATTTT. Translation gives CASSFQGKVGNQPQHF.

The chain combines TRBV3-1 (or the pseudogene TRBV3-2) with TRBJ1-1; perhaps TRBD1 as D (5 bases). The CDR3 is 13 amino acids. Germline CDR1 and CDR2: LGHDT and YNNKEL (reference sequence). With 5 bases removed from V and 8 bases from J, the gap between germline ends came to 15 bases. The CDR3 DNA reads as TGTGCCAGCAGCACGGTAAGGGACGCCGAAGCTTTCTTT. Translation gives CASSTVRDAEAFF.

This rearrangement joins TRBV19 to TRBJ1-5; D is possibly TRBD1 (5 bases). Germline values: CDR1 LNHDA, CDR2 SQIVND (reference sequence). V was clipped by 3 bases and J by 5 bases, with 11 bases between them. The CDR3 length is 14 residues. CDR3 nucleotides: TGTGCCAGTAGTATTCGGGACGCCGATCAGCCCCAGCATTTT. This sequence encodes CASSIRDADQPQHF.

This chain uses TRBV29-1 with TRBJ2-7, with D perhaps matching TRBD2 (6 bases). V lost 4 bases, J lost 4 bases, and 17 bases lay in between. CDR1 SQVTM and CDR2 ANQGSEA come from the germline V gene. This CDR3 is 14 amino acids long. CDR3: CSVVDVGGVYEQYF. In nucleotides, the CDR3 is TGCAGCGTTGTGGATGTCGGGGGAGTGTACGAGCAGTACTTC.

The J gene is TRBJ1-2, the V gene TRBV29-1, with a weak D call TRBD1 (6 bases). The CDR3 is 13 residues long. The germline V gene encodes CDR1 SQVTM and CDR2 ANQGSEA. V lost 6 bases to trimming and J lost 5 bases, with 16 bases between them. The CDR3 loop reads CSVTVGALYGYTF. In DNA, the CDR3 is TGCAGCGTCACTGTGGGGGCGCTATATGGCTACACCTTC.

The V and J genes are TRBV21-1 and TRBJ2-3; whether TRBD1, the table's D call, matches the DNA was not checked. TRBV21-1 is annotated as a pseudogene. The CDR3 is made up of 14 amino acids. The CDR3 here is CASSKVGRTDTQYF. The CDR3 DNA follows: TGTGCCAGCAGCAAGGTGGGGCGGACAGATACGCAGTATTTT.

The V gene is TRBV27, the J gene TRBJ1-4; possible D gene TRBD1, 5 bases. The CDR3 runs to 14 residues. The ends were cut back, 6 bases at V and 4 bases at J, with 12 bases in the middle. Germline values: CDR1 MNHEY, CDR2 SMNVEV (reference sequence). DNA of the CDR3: TGTGCCAGCAGGCACACAGGACTTAATGAAAAACTGTTTTTT. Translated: CASRHTGLNEKLFF.

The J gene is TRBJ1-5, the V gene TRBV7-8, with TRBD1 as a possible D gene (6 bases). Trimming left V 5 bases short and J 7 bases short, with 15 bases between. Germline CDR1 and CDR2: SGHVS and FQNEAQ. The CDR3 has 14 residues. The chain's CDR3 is CASSGPGAGQPQHF. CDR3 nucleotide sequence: TGTGCCAGCAGCGGACCAGGGGCAGGGCAGCCCCAGCATTTT.

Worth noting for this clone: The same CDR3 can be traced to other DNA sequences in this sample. CDR3 DNA: TGTGCCAGCAGTTCGGGATACGGCTACACCTTC. Translated, it gives CASSSGYGYTF. V usage is TRBV6-5 and J usage is TRBJ1-2; D remains ambiguous. The V gene lost 4 bases and the J gene lost 8 bases, with 8 bases spanning the gap. Germline V lookup: CDR1 MNHEY, CDR2 SVGAGI. This CDR3 is 11 amino acids long.

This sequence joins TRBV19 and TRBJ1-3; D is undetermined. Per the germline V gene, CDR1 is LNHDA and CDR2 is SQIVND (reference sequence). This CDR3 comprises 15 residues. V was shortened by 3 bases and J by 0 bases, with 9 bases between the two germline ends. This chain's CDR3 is CASSMNHLSGNTIYF. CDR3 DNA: TGTGCCAGTAGTATGAACCATCTCTCTGGAAACACCATATATTTT.

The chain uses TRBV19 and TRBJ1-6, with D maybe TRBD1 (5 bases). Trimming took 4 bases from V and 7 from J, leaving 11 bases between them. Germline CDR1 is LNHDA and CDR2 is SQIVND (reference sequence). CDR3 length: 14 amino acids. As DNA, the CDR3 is TGTGCCAGTAGTAACCGGGACGCAAATTCACCCCTCCACTTT. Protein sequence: CASSNRDANSPLHF.

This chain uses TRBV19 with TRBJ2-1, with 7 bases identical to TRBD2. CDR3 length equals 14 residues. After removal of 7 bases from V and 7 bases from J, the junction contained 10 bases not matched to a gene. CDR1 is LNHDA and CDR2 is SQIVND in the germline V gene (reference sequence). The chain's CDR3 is CASMRASGENEQFF. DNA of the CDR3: TGTGCCAGTATGAGGGCTAGCGGAGAGAATGAGCAGTTCTTC.

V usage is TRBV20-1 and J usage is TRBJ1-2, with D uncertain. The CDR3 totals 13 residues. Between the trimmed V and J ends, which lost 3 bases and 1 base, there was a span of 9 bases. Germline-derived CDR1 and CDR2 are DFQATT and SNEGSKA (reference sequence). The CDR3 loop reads CSASRVSNYGYTF. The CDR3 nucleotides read TGCAGTGCTAGTCGGGTCAGTAACTATGGCTACACCTTC.

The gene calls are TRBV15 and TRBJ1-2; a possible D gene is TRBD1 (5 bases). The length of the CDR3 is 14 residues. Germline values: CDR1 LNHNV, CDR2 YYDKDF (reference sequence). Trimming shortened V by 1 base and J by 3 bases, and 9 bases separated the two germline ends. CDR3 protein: CATSRAGTDYGYTF. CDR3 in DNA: TGTGCCACCAGCAGAGCCGGGACCGACTATGGCTACACCTTC.

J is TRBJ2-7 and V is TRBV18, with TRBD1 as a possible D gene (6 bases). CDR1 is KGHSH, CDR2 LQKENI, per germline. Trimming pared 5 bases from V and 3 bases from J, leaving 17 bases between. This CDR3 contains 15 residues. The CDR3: CASSTTTGNGYEQYF. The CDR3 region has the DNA TGTGCCAGCTCAACTACTACAGGGAATGGCTACGAGCAGTACTTC.

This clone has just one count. The chain's CDR3 is CASSLVQPNSPLHF. In DNA form, the CDR3 reads TGTGCCAGCAGTTTGGTACAGCCCAATTCACCCCTCCACTTT. V gene TRBV28 combines with J gene TRBJ1-6; no clear D gene. V was clipped by 3 bases and J by 7 bases, with 10 bases between them. In germline, CDR1 is MDHEN, CDR2 SYDVKM. The CDR3 covers 14 residues.

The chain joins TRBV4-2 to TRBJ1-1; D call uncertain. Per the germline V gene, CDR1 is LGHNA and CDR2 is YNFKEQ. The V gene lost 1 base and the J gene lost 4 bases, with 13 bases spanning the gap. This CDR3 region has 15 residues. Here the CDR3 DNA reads TGTGCCAGCAGCCAAGCGGGCAACAACCCCACTGAAGCTTTCTTT. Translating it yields CASSQAGNNPTEAFF.

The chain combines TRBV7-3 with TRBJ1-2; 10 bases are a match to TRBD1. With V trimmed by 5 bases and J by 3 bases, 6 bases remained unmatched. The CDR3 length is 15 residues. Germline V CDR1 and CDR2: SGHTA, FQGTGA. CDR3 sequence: CASSPGTGVDYGYTF. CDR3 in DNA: TGTGCCAGCAGCCCCGGGACAGGGGTGGACTATGGCTACACCTTC.